This T cell receptor beta chain was found in a study of cytomegalovirus exposure and HLA in healthy donors. Points from the study as a whole: A later analysis reportedly found fewer N-insertions in an Asian-associated ancestry cluster than the approximately 670-donor mean. Later work showed greater clonal expansion in HLA-associated TCR beta chains than in equally common others. The study designated 150 to 200 TCR beta chains cytomegalovirus-associated.

A note on this clone: The antigen is undetermined.

Despite likely unrecorded immune exposures, the donors were nominally healthy at the time of sampling. From germline, CDR1 is SNHLY and CDR2 FYNNEI. This CDR3 is 14 amino acids long. V dropped 6 bases and J dropped 11 bases, with 22 bases sitting between them. PCR involved 60 Vbeta and 13 Jbeta primers. Sequencing used immunoSEQ multiplex PCR; TCRdb keeps in-frame clones, though not all of them. The sample table includes 110,000 to 150,000 clones. This receptor was identified in a man in his forties in good health and CMV-seronegative. Specimen: PBMCs. The chain joins TRBV2 to TRBJ1-1, with D perhaps matching TRBD1 (6 bases). The DNA for the CDR3 is TGTGCCAGCAGCGGGGGGGACACGGCATGGTGGGCTTTCTTT. Translated: CASSGGDTAWWAFF.